The 10 T cell receptor beta chains below all came from one sample that was sequenced in a study of OX40 agonist ivuxolimab in advanced cancers. Using immunoSEQ multiplex PCR, the repertoire was profiled, and TCRdb retains in-frame clones only, with some absent. The table has some 58,000 clones, 65% to 85% seen once. The sequencing used CD4+ or CD8+ T cells sorted from blood, collected in a trial of the OX40 agonist ivuxolimab. The receptor source for this set is an adult with an advanced solid tumor such as melanoma, head and neck, liver or kidney cancer.

V and J are TRBV11-3 and TRBJ2-3; D call uncertain. Trimming pared 0 bases from V and 3 bases from J, leaving 16 bases between. In germline, CDR1 is SGHNT, CDR2 YENEEA. CDR3 size: 17 residues. The CDR3 reads CASSLEVVKGRTDTQYF. As DNA, the CDR3 is TGTGCCAGCAGCTTAGAGGTGGTTAAGGGTCGGACAGATACGCAGTATTTT. Full variable domain (outside the CDR3, taken from reference TRBV11-3 and TRBJ2-3): EAGVVQSPRYKIIEKKQPVAFWCNPISGHNTLYWYLQNLGQGPELLIRYENEEAVDDSQLPKDRFSAERLKGVDSTLKIQPAELGDSAVYLCASSLEVVKGRTDTQYFGPGTRLTVL.

The gene calls are TRBV5-6 and TRBJ1-2, with D perhaps matching TRBD1 (6 bases). Germline lookup yields CDR1 SGHDT and CDR2 YYEEEE. The V and J ends lost 2 bases and 4 bases respectively, with 15 bases between them. The length of the CDR3 is 15 residues. The CDR3 loop is CASSFEQDSLYGYTF. CDR3 sequence (DNA): TGTGCCAGCAGCTTCGAACAGGACAGTCTCTATGGCTACACCTTC.

This clone is medium-sized (0.01 to 0.1%). The gene calls are TRBV2 and TRBJ1-5; 9 bases line up with TRBD1. Germline-derived CDR1 and CDR2 are SNHLY and FYNNEI. The CDR3 has 15 amino acids. The ends lost 6 bases at V and 6 bases at J; junction bases unmatched: 9. In DNA form, the CDR3 reads TGTGCCAGCAGCAAATTACAGGGGGCTGGTCAGCCCCAGCATTTT. It translates to CASSKLQGAGQPQHF.

The chain recombines TRBV11-3 with TRBJ2-3; 9 positions match TRBD2. After removal of 5 bases from V and 4 bases from J, the junction contained 4 bases not matched to a gene. The CDR3 has 14 amino acids. From germline, CDR1 is SGHNT and CDR2 YENEEA. The CDR3 spells CASSPLAGPDTQYF. The CDR3 DNA follows: TGTGCCAGCAGCCCACTAGCGGGCCCAGATACGCAGTATTTT.

The chain is built from TRBV29-1 and TRBJ2-1; perhaps TRBD2 as D (5 bases). The CDR3 is 14 residues long. Germline V gene data show CDR1 as SQVTM and CDR2 as ANQGSEA. The V and J ends lost 4 bases and 4 bases respectively, with 14 bases between them. DNA of the CDR3: TGCAGCGTTGTTGGGCCAGGAGGATACAATGAGCAGTTCTTC. This codes for CSVVGPGGYNEQFF.

The chain couples TRBV5-1 to TRBJ1-5, with D uncertain. Germline values: CDR1 SGHRS, CDR2 YFSETQ. V was pared by 4 bases and J by 5 bases, with 13 bases between. The length of the CDR3 is 14 residues. CDR3 loop: CASSPGSQDQPQHF. The CDR3 region has the DNA TGCGCCAGCAGCCCCGGCAGTCAGGATCAGCCCCAGCATTTT.

The rearrangement links TRBV7-2 to TRBJ2-1, with 7 bases lining up with TRBD2. CDR3 size: 16 residues. The trim removed 3 bases at V and 0 bases at J, leaving 5 bases unmatched. The germline CDR1 and CDR2 sequences are SGHTA and FQGNSA. CDR3 region: CASSFSGSPSYNEQFF. As DNA, the CDR3 is TGTGCCAGCAGCTTTAGCGGGTCCCCCTCCTACAATGAGCAGTTCTTC.

The rearrangement joins TRBV7-6 to TRBJ2-5; 15 nucleotides align to TRBD2. The CDR3 has 17 residues. With V trimmed by 6 bases and J by 2 bases, 7 bases remained unmatched. Germline CDR1 SGHVS, CDR2 FNYEAQ. This CDR3 is CASSHGLAGGIQETQYF. The CDR3 nucleotides read TGTGCCAGCAGTCACGGACTAGCGGGAGGGATACAAGAGACCCAGTACTTC.

V is TRBV4-2 and J is TRBJ2-5, with 7 bases lining up with TRBD2. V trimming: 1 base; J trimming: 7 bases; junction bases outside the gene matches: 9. The CDR3 extends over 15 amino acids. Germline CDR1 reads LGHNA; CDR2 reads YNFKEQ. The CDR3 DNA reads TGTGCCAGCAGCCAAGCAACGGGACTATCAGGGACCCAGTACTTC. This codes for CASSQATGLSGTQYF.

This clone has more than one count but fewer than ten. The chain uses TRBV29-1 and TRBJ2-6; D perhaps matches TRBD1 (6 bases). Per germline, CDR1 SQVTM and CDR2 ANQGSEA. The CDR3 is 16 residues long. The ends were cut back, 7 bases at V and 0 bases at J, with 16 bases in the middle. CDR3 in amino acids: CSALQQGNSGANVLTF. Here the CDR3 DNA reads TGCAGCGCCCTCCAACAGGGTAACTCTGGGGCCAACGTCCTGACTTTC.